The rows below give T cell receptor beta chains drawn from one sample of a study of blood T cell repertoires in COVID-19. TCRdb's copy holds only in-frame clones and misses some; the assay was immunoSEQ multiplex PCR. Of 110,000 to 150,000 clones in the sample, 80% to 90% were seen once. The sequencing input was peripheral blood. All receptors come from an older woman with active COVID-19. Both conserved end residues are part of each CDR3. Each record gives: CDR3 protein, CDR3 DNA, D gene, V gene, J gene, clone size. The D gene is left open where the match is weak. Only some rows state a clone size, as once, few, many or a class for expanded clones.

CDR3 protein: CASRAGTSVHLGELFF
CDR3 DNA: TGTGCCAGCAGAGCCGGGACTAGCGTGCACCTCGGGGAGCTGTTTTTT
D gene: TRBD2
V gene: TRBV28
J gene: TRBJ2-2
clone size: -

CDR3 protein: CASSPQLAGAYNEQFF
CDR3 DNA: TGTGCCAGCAGCCCGCAGCTAGCGGGAGCCTACAATGAGCAGTTCTTC
D gene: TRBD2
V gene: TRBV2
J gene: TRBJ2-1
clone size: once

CDR3 protein: CASIPGLAGGNEQYF
CDR3 DNA: TGTGCCAGCATACCGGGACTAGCGGGAGGTAACGAGCAGTACTTC
D gene: TRBD2
V gene: TRBV2
J gene: TRBJ2-7
clone size: few

CDR3 protein: CASSSRQGGIYGYTF
CDR3 DNA: TGTGCCAGCAGTTCCCGACAGGGGGGTATCTATGGCTACACCTTC
D gene: TRBD1
V gene: TRBV27
J gene: TRBJ1-2
clone size: -

CDR3 protein: CASSRGQGGETQYF
CDR3 DNA: TGTGCCAGCAGCCGCGGACAGGGAGGAGAGACCCAGTACTTC
D gene: TRBD1
V gene: TRBV7-9
J gene: TRBJ2-5
clone size: few

CDR3 protein: CASLPHYAGTEAFF
CDR3 DNA: TGTGCCAGCCTTCCTCACTATGCGGGGACTGAAGCTTTCTTT
D gene: -
V gene: TRBV25-1
J gene: TRBJ1-1
clone size: -

CDR3 protein: CASSQDRTGAKMNTEAFF
CDR3 DNA: TGTGCCAGCAGCCAAGATAGGACAGGGGCGAAAATGAACACTGAAGCTTTCTTT
D gene: TRBD1
V gene: TRBV3-1/TRBV3-2
J gene: TRBJ1-1
clone size: -

CDR3 protein: CASSNGGYEQYF
CDR3 DNA: TGTGCCAGCAGCAACGGGGGGTACGAGCAGTACTTC
D gene: -
V gene: TRBV21-1
J gene: TRBJ2-7
clone size: -

CDR3 protein: CASSSSRLARDTQYF
CDR3 DNA: TGTGCCAGCAGCTCCTCCCGACTAGCGCGTGATACGCAGTATTTT
D gene: TRBD2
V gene: TRBV5-4
J gene: TRBJ2-3
clone size: once

CDR3 protein: CASSPQEGGLDEQYF
CDR3 DNA: TGTGCCAGCAGCCCACAAGAGGGGGGGCTTGACGAGCAGTACTTC
D gene: -
V gene: TRBV7-9
J gene: TRBJ2-7
clone size: -

CDR3 protein: CASSPGANEKLFF
CDR3 DNA: TGTGCCAGCAGCCCAGGGGCGAATGAAAAACTGTTTTTT
D gene: -
V gene: TRBV7-9
J gene: TRBJ1-4
clone size: -

CDR3 protein: CASSLVGTSGRQSGELFF
CDR3 DNA: TGTGCCAGCAGCTTAGTAGGGACTAGCGGGAGACAATCCGGGGAGCTGTTTTTT
D gene: TRBD2
V gene: TRBV7-2
J gene: TRBJ2-2
clone size: -

CDR3 protein: CAWSRGQASTDTQYF
CDR3 DNA: TGTGCCTGGAGTCGAGGACAGGCGAGCACAGATACGCAGTATTTT
D gene: TRBD1
V gene: TRBV30
J gene: TRBJ2-3
clone size: once

CDR3 protein: CASSLSGGKQFF
CDR3 DNA: TGTGCCAGCAGCTTATCCGGGGGGAAGCAGTTCTTC
D gene: TRBD2
V gene: TRBV7-2
J gene: TRBJ2-1
clone size: once

CDR3 protein: CASSRSRETQYF
CDR3 DNA: TGTGCCAGCAGTCGATCCCGTGAGACCCAGTACTTC
D gene: -
V gene: TRBV6-6
J gene: TRBJ2-5
clone size: -

CDR3 protein: CASSQDRDSSYEQYF
CDR3 DNA: TGCGCCAGCAGCCAAGACCGGGACAGCTCCTACGAGCAGTACTTC
D gene: TRBD1
V gene: TRBV4-3
J gene: TRBJ2-7
clone size: -

CDR3 protein: CASSQDKSQGKDTQYF
CDR3 DNA: TGCGCCAGCAGCCAAGATAAATCGCAGGGGAAAGATACGCAGTATTTT
D gene: -
V gene: TRBV4-1
J gene: TRBJ2-3
clone size: -

CDR3 protein: CATGQGPGAQYF
CDR3 DNA: TGTGCCACCGGACAGGGGCCGGGTGCGCAGTACTTC
D gene: TRBD1
V gene: TRBV2
J gene: TRBJ2-7
clone size: once

CDR3 protein: CASSSLGGNQPQHF
CDR3 DNA: TGTGCCAGCAGCTCTCTCGGGGGAAATCAGCCCCAGCATTTT
D gene: -
V gene: TRBV7-9
J gene: TRBJ1-5
clone size: -

CDR3 protein: CASSPQGGQETQYF
CDR3 DNA: TGTGCCAGCTCACCTCAGGGAGGGCAAGAGACCCAGTACTTC
D gene: TRBD2
V gene: TRBV18
J gene: TRBJ2-5
clone size: few

CDR3 protein: CASSLYRVEYEQYF
CDR3 DNA: TGTGCCAGCAGTTTATATCGGGTGGAATACGAGCAGTACTTC
D gene: -
V gene: TRBV28
J gene: TRBJ2-7
clone size: few

CDR3 protein: CASSFPEGGWSYEQYF
CDR3 DNA: TGTGCCAGCAGCTTTCCGGAGGGTGGATGGTCCTACGAGCAGTACTTC
D gene: -
V gene: TRBV11-2
J gene: TRBJ2-7
clone size: -

CDR3 protein: CATSDPGLAGDQEQFF
CDR3 DNA: TGTGCCACCAGTGACCCGGGACTAGCGGGAGACCAAGAGCAGTTCTTC
D gene: TRBD2
V gene: TRBV24-1
J gene: TRBJ2-1
clone size: -

CDR3 protein: CASSLGTGVTGELFF
CDR3 DNA: TGCGCCAGCAGCCTCGGGACAGGGGTCACCGGGGAGCTGTTTTTT
D gene: TRBD1
V gene: TRBV4-3
J gene: TRBJ2-2
clone size: -

CDR3 protein: CASSVDRGFVYEQYF
CDR3 DNA: TGTGCCAGTAGTGTCGACAGGGGTTTTGTCTACGAGCAGTACTTC
D gene: TRBD1
V gene: TRBV19
J gene: TRBJ2-7
clone size: -

CDR3 protein: CASSLGTHYEQYF
CDR3 DNA: TGTGCCAGCAGTTTAGGTACACACTACGAGCAGTACTTC
D gene: -
V gene: TRBV27
J gene: TRBJ2-7
clone size: few

CDR3 protein: CATSRVGQGVRQPQHF
CDR3 DNA: TGTGCCACCAGCAGAGTGGGACAGGGAGTTCGCCAGCCCCAGCATTTT
D gene: TRBD1
V gene: TRBV15
J gene: TRBJ1-5
clone size: -

CDR3 protein: CATSREGDYSYNEQFF
CDR3 DNA: TGTGCCACCAGCAGAGAAGGGGACTACTCCTACAATGAGCAGTTCTTC
D gene: TRBD2
V gene: TRBV15
J gene: TRBJ2-1
clone size: -

CDR3 protein: CASSGDRGIRYGYTF
CDR3 DNA: TGTGCCAGTAGTGGAGACAGGGGAATACGCTATGGCTACACCTTC
D gene: TRBD1
V gene: TRBV19
J gene: TRBJ1-2
clone size: -

CDR3 protein: CASSLVSGAYEQYF
CDR3 DNA: TGTGCCAGCAGCTTGGTGTCAGGGGCCTACGAGCAGTACTTC
D gene: -
V gene: TRBV5-5
J gene: TRBJ2-7
clone size: -

CDR3 protein: CASSFRGDTQYF
CDR3 DNA: TGTGCCAGCAGTTTCAGAGGAGATACGCAGTATTTT
D gene: -
V gene: TRBV12-3/TRBV12-4
J gene: TRBJ2-3
clone size: -

CDR3 protein: CASSQGAGDADTQYF
CDR3 DNA: TGTGCCAGCAGCCAGGGGGCCGGGGATGCAGATACGCAGTATTTT
D gene: TRBD1
V gene: TRBV11-3
J gene: TRBJ2-3
clone size: -

CDR3 protein: CASRGDRGRDTEAFF
CDR3 DNA: TGTGCCAGCAGAGGGGACAGGGGAAGGGACACTGAAGCTTTCTTT
D gene: TRBD1
V gene: TRBV6-5
J gene: TRBJ1-1
clone size: -